This is a list of T cell receptor beta chains from one sample in a study of T cell responses to AZD1222 COVID-19 vaccine. TCRdb's copy holds only in-frame clones and misses some; the assay was immunoSEQ multiplex PCR. This table has 90,000 to 150,000 clones, 80% to 90% appearing once. Sequencing was performed on peripheral blood, taken on day 0 of AZD1222 vaccination. The receptors shown here come from an adult in good health. Each CDR3 is given with its conserved first and last residue. A D gene is named only where the DNA matches it firmly. Not every row has a clone size; where given, it reads once, few, many or a size class.

v_gene: TRBV16
d_gene: -
abundance: -
j_gene: TRBJ2-7
CDR3aa: CASSHPDRGGEQYF
CDR3nt: TGTGCCAGCAGCCATCCGGACCGGGGAGGTGAGCAGTACTTC

v_gene: TRBV19
d_gene: -
abundance: -
j_gene: TRBJ1-1
CDR3aa: CASSTSGVPTAEAFF
CDR3nt: TGTGCCAGTAGTACCTCAGGGGTCCCCACTGCTGAAGCTTTCTTT

v_gene: TRBV29-1
d_gene: TRBD1
abundance: -
j_gene: TRBJ1-6
CDR3aa: CSAWDSSAPNSPLHF
CDR3nt: TGCAGCGCTTGGGACAGTTCAGCGCCGAATTCACCCCTCCACTTT

v_gene: TRBV19
d_gene: -
abundance: once
j_gene: TRBJ2-1
CDR3aa: CASSIGSNNEQFF
CDR3nt: TGTGCCAGTAGTATAGGATCAAACAATGAGCAGTTCTTC

v_gene: TRBV19
d_gene: -
abundance: -
j_gene: TRBJ2-6
CDR3aa: CASSMWSSGANVLTF
CDR3nt: TGTGCCAGTAGTATGTGGAGCTCTGGGGCCAACGTCCTGACTTTC

v_gene: TRBV10-3
d_gene: -
abundance: -
j_gene: TRBJ1-1
CDR3aa: CAISELGQNTEAFF
CDR3nt: TGTGCCATCAGTGAGTTGGGGCAGAACACTGAAGCTTTCTTT

v_gene: TRBV6-6
d_gene: TRBD2
abundance: -
j_gene: TRBJ2-2
CDR3aa: CASRPKLAGGIGELFF
CDR3nt: TGTGCCAGCAGACCGAAGCTAGCGGGAGGGATCGGGGAGCTGTTTTTT

v_gene: TRBV19
d_gene: TRBD1
abundance: -
j_gene: TRBJ1-2
CDR3aa: CASSIGQGVGYTF
CDR3nt: TGTGCCAGTAGTATCGGACAGGGTGTCGGCTACACCTTC

v_gene: TRBV28
d_gene: -
abundance: -
j_gene: TRBJ2-5
CDR3aa: CASSPTHRQGGTQYF
CDR3nt: TGTGCCAGCAGTCCCACACATCGACAGGGAGGGACCCAGTACTTC

v_gene: TRBV9
d_gene: TRBD2
abundance: -
j_gene: TRBJ2-4
CDR3aa: CASSVGGREWENIQYF
CDR3nt: TGTGCCAGCAGCGTAGGAGGGCGGGAGTGGGAAAACATTCAGTACTTC

v_gene: TRBV7-2
d_gene: -
abundance: -
j_gene: TRBJ2-1
CDR3aa: CASSRSGTLYNEQFF
CDR3nt: TGTGCCAGCAGCCGGAGCGGAACTCTCTACAATGAGCAGTTCTTC

v_gene: TRBV24-1
d_gene: -
abundance: -
j_gene: TRBJ2-7
CDR3aa: CATSDGQAYEQYF
CDR3nt: TGTGCCACCAGTGACGGGCAAGCCTACGAGCAGTACTTC

v_gene: TRBV7-2
d_gene: -
abundance: -
j_gene: TRBJ2-1
CDR3aa: CASSSQGYNEQFF
CDR3nt: TGTGCCAGCAGCTCCCAAGGCTACAATGAGCAGTTCTTC

v_gene: TRBV7-8
d_gene: TRBD1
abundance: -
j_gene: TRBJ1-1
CDR3aa: CASSSQGQKVTEAFF
CDR3nt: TGTGCCAGCAGCTCCCAGGGACAGAAGGTCACTGAAGCTTTCTTT

v_gene: TRBV27
d_gene: TRBD2
abundance: -
j_gene: TRBJ2-7
CDR3aa: CASSDRGVAVEQYF
CDR3nt: TGTGCCAGCAGTGACCGGGGGGTGGCGGTCGAGCAGTACTTC